These T cell receptor beta chains were read from a single sample in a study of T cell changes during pregnancy in multiple sclerosis. Only in-frame clones appear in the TCRdb table, and some are missing; sequencing was by immunoSEQ multiplex PCR. The table lists roughly 110,000 clones, roughly 92% of them singletons. This material consisted of peripheral blood, taken in the third trimester of pregnancy. Receptor source: a female donor in good health, enrolled as a control in a pregnancy study. Each CDR3 is given with its conserved first and last residue.

TRBV5-4,TRBJ1-5,CASSSQGESQPQHF
TRBV6-6,TRBJ2-1,CASSYDGKSSYNEQFF
TRBV9,TRBJ1-2,CASRGQGSVNYGYTF
TRBV10-3,TRBJ2-5,CAISGLTETQYF
TRBV7-6,TRBJ2-5,CASSSRQGEAQYF
TRBV19,TRBJ2-2,CASSIYTLARQVDTGELFF
TRBV5-5,TRBJ2-3,CASSLSVGRGTDTQYF
TRBV11-2,TRBJ2-1,CASSLDSNEQFF
TRBV2,TRBJ2-1,CASSYNPGLNPSYNEQFF
TRBV29-1,TRBJ1-1,CSVGGHMNTEAFF
TRBV30,TRBJ2-7,CAWRRGLVSSEQYF
TRBV10-3,TRBJ1-1,CAISESGDSEAFF
TRBV30,TRBJ2-5,CACHGTSGGRETQYF
TRBV5-1,TRBJ1-6,CASSFGGTDTNSPLHF
TRBV15,TRBJ1-5,CATSRRTGSNQPQHF
TRBV23-1,TRBJ2-5,CASSQSYHGDILKTQYF
TRBV11-1,TRBJ2-7,CASSLRYGQYF
TRBV10-3,TRBJ2-7,CAISEIGMRRGSYEQYF
TRBV19,TRBJ2-7,CASSSRVGSYEQYF
TRBV6-5,TRBJ1-5,CASSFEQGQPQHF
TRBV2,TRBJ1-2,CASFQGNYGYTF
TRBV4-2,TRBJ2-7,CASSQDLEEGAWEQYF
TRBV6-1,TRBJ2-7,CASSEASGQYEQYF
TRBV6-5,TRBJ2-4,CASSYRAPEDIQYF